These T cell receptor beta chains were read from a single sample in a study of monozygotic twins with inflammatory bowel disease. Reanalyzing the 5' RACE reads, TCRdb keeps one entry per CDR3 protein, without DNA. Its table records 110,000 or so distinct CDR3 sequences. Input material: blood. Receptor source: a human donor with ulcerative colitis or Crohn's disease, or a healthy co-twin of an affected twin (not recorded which). Both conserved end residues are part of each CDR3. Each record gives: V gene, J gene, CDR3 protein.

V gene: TRBV7-8
J gene: TRBJ1-2
CDR3 protein: CASSLDGSGNHGYTF

V gene: TRBV20-1
J gene: TRBJ2-7
CDR3 protein: CSAKTSGVTYEQYF

V gene: TRBV28
J gene: TRBJ2-6
CDR3 protein: CASSFGIDSSGANVLTF

V gene: TRBV6-5
J gene: TRBJ1-4
CDR3 protein: CASSYTASTTNEKLFF

V gene: TRBV20-1
J gene: TRBJ2-7
CDR3 protein: CSARDARGSDEQYF

V gene: TRBV5-1
J gene: TRBJ2-1
CDR3 protein: CASSLIAERGDEQFF

V gene: TRBV12-5
J gene: TRBJ1-5
CDR3 protein: CASGRIDSNQPQHF

V gene: TRBV11-1
J gene: TRBJ1-3
CDR3 protein: CASSPTWQRARAGNTIYF

V gene: TRBV6-5
J gene: TRBJ1-2
CDR3 protein: CASSTTGIQNNYGYTF

V gene: TRBV6-1
J gene: TRBJ2-1
CDR3 protein: CASSGAATPYNEQFF

V gene: TRBV28
J gene: TRBJ2-7
CDR3 protein: CASSGSPSSYEQYF

V gene: TRBV20-1
J gene: TRBJ2-1
CDR3 protein: CSVGSISYNEQFF

V gene: TRBV6-1
J gene: TRBJ2-1
CDR3 protein: CASRPDRVSYNEQFF

V gene: TRBV7-9
J gene: TRBJ1-1
CDR3 protein: CASSSVNWGTEAFF

V gene: TRBV6-1
J gene: TRBJ1-1
CDR3 protein: CASSPGSGTRSAEAFF

V gene: TRBV28
J gene: TRBJ2-1
CDR3 protein: CASTPTGLAGDDEQFF

V gene: TRBV7-8
J gene: TRBJ1-6
CDR3 protein: CASSMQGSRSPLHF

V gene: TRBV19
J gene: TRBJ2-2
CDR3 protein: CASRLRTSTVGELFF

V gene: TRBV7-2
J gene: TRBJ1-1
CDR3 protein: CASSLSRRQGGTEAFF